These T cell receptor beta chains were read from a single sample in a study of long-term antiretroviral therapy in people with HIV. Repertoires were generated with immunoSEQ multiplex PCR, while TCRdb's copy carries only in-frame clones and drops some. The data contain 15,000 to 20,000 clones, roughly 79% of them singletons. Specimen: unsorted PBMCs, collected 2.3 years after starting antiretroviral therapy. These receptors originate from a woman aged 40 to 50 with HIV. CDR3s include the opening cysteine and the closing phenylalanine or tryptophan. A D gene is named only where the DNA matches it firmly. Expanded clones get a size class; other rows say once, few or many, or leave the size out.

clone_size	v_call	j_call	d_call	cdr3_aa	cdr3_nt
-	TRBV5-1	TRBJ2-7	-	CASSLASSQITYEQYF	TGCGCCAGCAGCTTGGCTTCATCTCAGATCACCTACGAGCAGTACTTC
-	TRBV5-1	TRBJ1-3	-	CASSSQGSGNTIYF	TGCGCCAGCAGCTCCCAGGGTTCTGGAAACACCATATATTTT
-	TRBV4-3	TRBJ1-2	-	CASSQVHGGSYGYTF	TGCGCCAGCAGCCAAGTTCACGGGGGGAGCTATGGCTACACCTTC
-	TRBV5-1	TRBJ2-5	TRBD2	CASRTGLGQETQYF	TGCGCCAGCCGAACCGGACTAGGGCAAGAGACCCAGTACTTC
few	TRBV2	TRBJ1-2	-	CASGEAGDYGYTF	TGTGCCAGCGGGGAAGCGGGGGACTATGGCTACACCTTC
few	TRBV19	TRBJ1-6	-	CATRSGNSPLHF	TGTGCCACCAGATCGGGCAATTCACCCCTCCACTTT
-	TRBV11-2	TRBJ2-7	-	CASSKPWGGEQYF	TGTGCCAGCAGCAAACCATGGGGTGGCGAGCAGTACTTC
-	TRBV6-1	TRBJ1-2	-	CASRSGQTYYGYTF	TGTGCCAGCAGGTCAGGACAGACATACTATGGCTACACCTTC
-	TRBV7-2	TRBJ1-5	TRBD1	CASSQGGQGSQPQHF	TGTGCCAGCAGCCAGGGGGGACAGGGAAGCCAGCCCCAGCATTTT
-	TRBV7-2	TRBJ1-1	TRBD1	CASSPQDRGRTEAFF	TGTGCCAGCAGCCCGCAGGACAGGGGGCGGACTGAAGCTTTCTTT
-	TRBV27	TRBJ1-5	-	CASSLSRNQPQHF	TGTGCCAGCAGTCTAAGTCGCAATCAGCCCCAGCATTTT
-	TRBV11-3	TRBJ1-1	-	CASSPGPGRGTEAFF	TGTGCCAGCAGCCCCGGTCCGGGCAGGGGAACTGAAGCTTTCTTT
-	TRBV11-2	TRBJ2-5	TRBD2	CASSLPSLADQETQYF	TGTGCCAGCAGCTTGCCTAGCCTAGCGGACCAAGAGACCCAGTACTTC
-	TRBV19	TRBJ1-2	TRBD1	CASSSGQGIGQSYGYTF	TGTGCCAGTAGTTCGGGACAGGGAATAGGGCAATCCTATGGCTACACCTTC
-	TRBV5-1	TRBJ2-7	-	CASSLTGGVYEQYF	TGCGCCAGCAGCTTAACAGGAGGGGTCTACGAGCAGTACTTC
-	TRBV2	TRBJ2-5	-	CASTQNRPGAGQETQYF	TGTGCCAGCACCCAAAACCGCCCCGGGGCGGGACAAGAGACCCAGTACTTC
-	TRBV14	TRBJ2-5	-	CASSPDTYQETQYF	TGTGCCAGCAGCCCCGACACCTATCAAGAGACCCAGTACTTC
-	TRBV4-3	TRBJ2-7	-	CASSQEYQGPYEQYF	TGCGCCAGCAGCCAAGAGTATCAGGGGCCCTACGAGCAGTACTTC
-	TRBV11-2	TRBJ1-1	-	CASSLELNTEAFF	TGTGCCAGCAGCTTAGAACTGAACACTGAAGCTTTCTTT
-	TRBV14	TRBJ1-1	-	CASSPRREITEAFF	TGTGCCAGCAGCCCCCGCCGAGAAATCACTGAAGCTTTCTTT
-	TRBV9	TRBJ1-1	-	CASTTSPGNTEAFF	TGTGCCAGCACCACCTCCCCGGGGAACACTGAAGCTTTCTTT
-	TRBV6-5	TRBJ1-1	-	CASSYVGGTEAFF	TGTGCCAGCAGTTACGTGGGGGGCACTGAAGCTTTCTTT
-	TRBV11-2	TRBJ2-5	TRBD1	CASSLGQLETQYF	TGTGCCAGCAGCTTGGGACAGTTAGAGACCCAGTACTTC
-	TRBV7-7	TRBJ2-7	-	CASSLERSYEQYF	TGTGCCAGCAGCTTAGAACGGAGCTACGAGCAGTACTTC
-	TRBV30	TRBJ1-1	TRBD1	CAWTRGRRTEAFF	TGTGCCTGGACCAGGGGGCGACGGACTGAAGCTTTCTTT
-	TRBV10-2	TRBJ1-2	TRBD1	CASRDRAIIYGYTF	TGCGCCAGCAGGGACAGGGCTATAATCTATGGCTACACCTTC
-	TRBV29-1	TRBJ2-7	-	CSAGTVSYEQYF	TGCAGCGCCGGGACGGTCTCCTACGAGCAGTACTTC
-	TRBV11-2	TRBJ2-1	-	CASSEPPLGLKVNEQFF	TGTGCCAGCAGCGAACCCCCCCTAGGGCTCAAAGTCAATGAGCAGTTCTTC
-	TRBV25-1	TRBJ2-1	TRBD2	CASRGVGGFSYNEQFF	TGTGCCAGCAGGGGGGTGGGAGGGTTCTCCTACAATGAGCAGTTCTTC
-	TRBV6-4	TRBJ1-2	-	CASSPGLNLYYGYTF	TGTGCCAGCAGTCCCGGCCTTAACCTCTACTATGGCTACACCTTC
-	TRBV7-9	TRBJ1-1	-	CAAAEGHTEAFF	TGTGCCGCAGCGGAGGGGCACACTGAAGCTTTCTTT
-	TRBV15	TRBJ2-1	-	CATSRSRGTPSSYNEQFF	TGTGCCACCAGCAGATCCCGCGGGACCCCGAGCTCCTACAATGAGCAGTTCTTC
-	TRBV11-1	TRBJ2-7	-	CASSFTGLPYEQYF	TGTGCCAGCAGCTTTACGGGACTGCCCTACGAGCAGTACTTC